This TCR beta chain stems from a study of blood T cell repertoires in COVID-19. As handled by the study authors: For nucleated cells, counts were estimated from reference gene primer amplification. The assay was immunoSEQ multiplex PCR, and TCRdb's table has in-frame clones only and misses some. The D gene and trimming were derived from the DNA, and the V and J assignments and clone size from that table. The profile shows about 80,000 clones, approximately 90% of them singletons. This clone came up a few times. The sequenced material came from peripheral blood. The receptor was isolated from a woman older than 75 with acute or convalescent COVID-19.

The CDR3 DNA follows: TGTGCCAGCAGCTTAGCGGCCCAGGTCAATTCACCCCTCCACTTT. This sequence encodes CASSLAAQVNSPLHF. The gene calls are TRBV7-2 and TRBJ1-6, with unresolved D. Looked up from germline, CDR1 is SGHTA and CDR2 is FQGNSA. Trimming took off 0 bases at V and 7 bases at J, with 10 bases between the two ends. This CDR3 is built from 15 residues.